The 20 T cell receptor beta chains presented below share a single source sample, sequenced in a study of control samples from healthy donors and cancer patients. Sequencing used immunoSEQ multiplex PCR; TCRdb keeps in-frame clones, though not all of them. This sample has around 170,000 clones, with 85% to 95% found just once. Material: blood. These receptors originate from a man aged 25-40 years in good health.

The chain has TRBV28 and TRBJ2-7; D is undetermined. The V and J ends lost 5 bases and 3 bases respectively, with 14 bases between them. CDR1 and CDR2 from the germline V gene are MDHEN and SYDVKM. CDR3 length: 14 amino acids. The CDR3 is CASSRSGLGYEQYF. The CDR3 bases are TGTGCCAGCAGTCGGTCGGGCTTAGGCTACGAGCAGTACTTC.

The gene calls are TRBV4-1 and TRBJ2-1, with TRBD1 matching over 8 bases. The CDR3 is made up of 16 amino acids. Germline CDR1 reads MGHRA; CDR2 reads YSYEKL. With V trimmed by 2 bases and J by 5 bases, 8 bases remained unmatched. CDR3 DNA sequence: TGCGCCAGCAGCCAACCAGGACAGGGAGCGAACAATGAGCAGTTCTTC. Its translation: CASSQPGQGANNEQFF.

DNA of the CDR3: TGTGCCAGCAGCAAAGTGGAGACAGGTCACGCCCCCACAGATACGCAGTATTTT. It is translated as CASSKVETGHAPTDTQYF. The V call is TRBV21-1, the J call TRBJ2-3; the table's D call of TRBD1 was not tested on the DNA. TRBV21-1 is a pseudogene locus. The CDR3 contains 18 residues.

V is TRBV11-2 and J is TRBJ1-5; perhaps TRBD1 as D (5 bases). V lost 1 base and J 5 bases, leaving 6 bases between the germline ends. CDR1 is SGHAT, CDR2 FQNNGV, per germline. The CDR3 extends over 13 amino acids. Here the CDR3 reads CASSLGGDQPQHF. The DNA of the CDR3 is TGTGCCAGCAGCTTAGGGGGGGATCAGCCCCAGCATTTT.

The chain has TRBV19 and TRBJ1-6; D is uncertain. Germline V gives CDR1 LNHDA, CDR2 SQIVND (reference sequence). V lost 3 bases to trimming and J lost 1 base, with 10 bases between them. This CDR3 spans 16 amino acids. The CDR3 is CASSIGGRSYNSPLHF. In nucleotides, the CDR3 is TGTGCCAGTAGTATTGGTGGACGGTCCTATAATTCACCCCTCCACTTT.

The V gene is TRBV29-1, the J gene TRBJ2-3; D is possibly TRBD1 or TRBD2 (5 bases each). The germline CDR1 and CDR2 sequences are SQVTM and ANQGSEA. The CDR3 extends over 11 amino acids. Deletions cut 4 bases from V and 6 bases from J, with 8 bases between. The CDR3 coding sequence is TGCAGCGTTGCTTGGGGGGATACGCAGTATTTT. Its protein is CSVAWGDTQYF.

The CDR3 DNA reads as TGCGCCAGCAGCACAGGACCGGGCAATGAAAAACTGTTTTTT. Translation: CASSTGPGNEKLFF. This rearrangement joins TRBV5-1 to TRBJ1-4; a possible D gene is TRBD1 (5 bases). Germline V gene lookup returns CDR1 SGHRS and CDR2 YFSETQ. The V end was cut by 4 bases, the J end by 5 bases, with 12 bases between. This CDR3 comprises 14 residues.

This chain joins TRBV28 and TRBJ2-7, with D perhaps assigned TRBD1 or TRBD2 (5 bases each). This CDR3 region has 16 residues. Between the trimmed V and J ends, which lost 3 bases and 2 bases, there was a span of 17 bases. Germline V lookup: CDR1 MDHEN, CDR2 SYDVKM. The DNA for the CDR3 is TGTGCCAGCAGTTTGCATGGGGGAGCCCCAACCTACGAGCAGTACTTC. Amino acid sequence: CASSLHGGAPTYEQYF.

The V and J genes are TRBV30 and TRBJ2-5, with D perhaps matching TRBD2 (5 bases). V was cut by 2 bases and J by 2 bases, with 9 bases left in between. Germline CDR1 reads GTSNPN; CDR2 reads SVGIG (reference sequence). This CDR3 has 13 amino acids. The CDR3 sequence: CAWSMRRQETQYF. CDR3 sequence (DNA): TGTGCCTGGAGTATGAGGAGGCAAGAGACCCAGTACTTC. Together with reference TRBV30 and TRBJ2-5, the CDR3 gives the full variable domain: SQTIHQWPATLVQPVGSPLSLECTVEGTSNPNLYWYRQAAGRGLQLLFYSVGIGQISSEVPQNLSASRPQDRQFILSSKKLLLSDSGFYLCAWSMRRQETQYFGPGTRLLVL.

This clone was seen a handful of times. The rearrangement uses TRBV10-3 and TRBJ1-1; possible D gene TRBD1, 6 bases. This CDR3 spans 12 amino acids. Trimming took 10 bases from V and 5 from J, leaving 14 bases between them. Per the germline V gene, CDR1 is ENHRY and CDR2 is SYGVKD. The CDR3, as DNA: TGTGCCACTCTGGGGGGCCGGACTGAAGCTTTCTTT. It encodes CATLGGRTEAFF.

V and J are TRBV19 and TRBJ2-3, with D unclear. CDR1 is LNHDA and CDR2 is SQIVND in the germline V gene (reference sequence). Between the trimmed V and J ends, which lost 5 bases and 2 bases, there was a span of 14 bases. The CDR3 loop spans 15 amino acids. CDR3 in amino acids: CASSVSTIPTDTQYF. DNA of the CDR3: TGTGCCAGTAGTGTATCCACAATCCCCACAGATACGCAGTATTTT.

The V gene is TRBV6-5, the J gene TRBJ2-7; TRBD2 matches 7 bases. The V gene end was trimmed by 6 bases and the J gene end by 3 bases; junction bases not matched to a gene: 8. This CDR3 contains 14 residues. Germline values: CDR1 MNHEY, CDR2 SVGAGI. The CDR3 protein is CASSLRASGYEQYF. In DNA form, the CDR3 reads TGTGCCAGCAGCCTAAGGGCTAGCGGCTACGAGCAGTACTTC.

This rearrangement joins TRBV7-9 to TRBJ2-1; a weak D match, TRBD2 (6 bases). Germline CDR1 is SEHNR and CDR2 is FQNEAQ (reference sequence). Trimming took 4 bases from V and 9 from J, leaving 19 bases between them. This CDR3 is built from 15 residues. CDR3: CASSSGPELGGEQFF. The CDR3, as DNA: TGTGCCAGCAGCTCAGGGCCAGAGCTCGGGGGTGAGCAGTTCTTC.

Here the CDR3 DNA reads TGTGCCAGCAGTGGAGGCAGCACAGATACGCAGTATTTT. This encodes CASSGGSTDTQYF. V and J are TRBV2 and TRBJ2-3; D call uncertain. The CDR3 sequence is 13 residues long. Trimming shortened V by 4 bases and J by 0 bases, and 5 bases separated the two germline ends. Germline V lookup: CDR1 SNHLY, CDR2 FYNNEI. The full variable domain, its missing parts supplied by reference TRBV2 and TRBJ2-3, is EPEVTQTPSHQVTQMGQEVILRCVPISNHLYFYWYRQILGQKVEFLVSFYNNEISEKSEIFDDQFSVERPDGSNFTLKIRSTKLEDSAMYFCASSGGSTDTQYFGPGTRLTVL.

V usage is TRBV6-5 and J usage is TRBJ2-1, with 10 positions matching TRBD2. This CDR3 region has 14 residues. The germline CDR1 and CDR2 sequences are MNHEY and SVGAGI. V lost 6 bases, J lost 5 bases, and 4 bases stayed unmatched. The CDR3 bases are TGTGCCAGCAGGGGTAGCGGGGGGCACAATGAGCAGTTCTTC. Protein product: CASRGSGGHNEQFF.

The chain uses TRBV19 and TRBJ1-2, with D maybe TRBD1 (6 bases). CDR1 and CDR2 from the germline V gene are LNHDA and SQIVND (reference sequence). V was trimmed by 6 bases and J by 4 bases, leaving 15 bases between them. The CDR3 spans 14 residues. CDR3 sequence reads: CASSFFTGPYGYTF. The CDR3 bases are TGTGCCAGTAGCTTTTTTACAGGGCCCTATGGCTACACCTTC.

The V and J genes are TRBV6-4 and TRBJ2-3; TRBD1 or TRBD2 may be the D gene (6 bases each). The germline V gene encodes CDR1 MRHNA and CDR2 SNTAGT. The CDR3 totals 14 residues. Trimming pared 2 bases from V and 5 bases from J, leaving 11 bases between. The CDR3: CASSDGGPQDTQYF. As DNA, the CDR3 is TGTGCCAGCAGTGACGGGGGGCCCCAAGATACGCAGTATTTT.

The rearrangement joins TRBV12-3 or TRBV12-4 to TRBJ1-1; D unresolved. CDR3 size: 12 residues. V dropped 2 bases and J dropped 9 bases, with 10 bases sitting between them. Written as DNA, the CDR3 is TGTGCCAGCAGTTTACCAGCGGCAAAAGCTTTCTTT. Protein product: CASSLPAAKAFF.

The chain joins TRBV6-1 to TRBJ2-2, with D maybe TRBD2 (7 bases). Germline CDR1 and CDR2: MNHNS and SASEGT. The V gene lost 0 bases and the J gene lost 5 bases, with 10 bases spanning the gap. CDR3 size: 15 residues. The CDR3 DNA follows: TGTGCCAGCAGTGAAGCAGGGAGGGGGACCGGGGAGCTGTTTTTT. It encodes CASSEAGRGTGELFF.

J is TRBJ2-7 and V is TRBV19, with 9 positions matching TRBD1. The V and J ends lost 6 bases and 3 bases, in that order; junction bases with no gene match: 3. Germline CDR1 and CDR2: LNHDA and SQIVND (reference sequence). The length of the CDR3 is 13 residues. The CDR3 reads CASRSGQGYEQYF. The CDR3 DNA follows: TGTGCCAGTAGATCGGGACAGGGCTACGAGCAGTACTTC. The full variable domain, rest sourced from reference TRBV19 and TRBJ2-7, is DGGITQSPKYLFRKEGQNVTLSCEQNLNHDAMYWYRQDPGQGLRLIYYSQIVNDFQKGDIAEGYSVSREKKESFPLTVTSAQKNPTAFYLCASRSGQGYEQYFGPGTRLTVT.